This T cell receptor beta chain appears in the sequencing data of a study of T cell responses to AZD1222 COVID-19 vaccine. Study outcomes and limitations: Reports indicate that nearly half of spike-specific TCRs are directed at unmutated variant regions. Most donors were white British, females outnumbered males, and clonal diversity was possibly underestimated. Among AZD1222 vaccinees, only five or six were seropositive at baseline. Spike-specific TCR depth and breadth grew after two AZD1222 doses.

The CDR3 sequence is 19 residues long. The V segment lost 0 bases and the J segment 3 bases; nucleotides outside the gene matches: 7. The germline CDR1 and CDR2 sequences are SGHDN and FVKESK. A word on this clone: Its target is unknown.

Assay: immunoSEQ multiplex PCR; the TCRdb copy retains only in-frame clones and omits some. The table shows around 80,000 clones, with roughly 85% occurring only once. The source is an adult who received the AZD1222 COVID-19 vaccine. The chain uses TRBV14 and TRBJ2-1; TRBD2 aligns across 14 bases. Specimen: peripheral blood, collected 28 days after the second AZD1222 dose. The CDR3 coding sequence is TGTGCCAGCAGCCAAGATAGACTAGCGGGAGGGCCTTACTACAATGAGCAGTTCTTC. This sequence encodes CASSQDRLAGGPYYNEQFF. The complete variable domain, with remaining parts taken from reference TRBV14 and TRBJ2-1, reads EAGVTQFPSHSVIEKGQTVTLRCDPISGHDNLYWYRRVMGKEIKFLLHFVKESKQDESGMPNNRFLAERTGGTYSTLKVQPAELEDSGVYFCASSQDRLAGGPYYNEQFFGPGTRLTVL.